These 20 T cell receptor beta chains were all obtained from the same sample, sequenced in a study of beta chain features in type 1 diabetes. Expressed TCRB transcripts were sequenced because the entire RNA isolate underwent reverse transcription. Assay used: immunoSEQ multiplex PCR; TCRdb lists only in-frame clones, some missing. The data hold 110,000 to 150,000 clones, with about 9.7% observed a single time. Sequencing input: central memory CD4+ T cells from blood. The receptors were gathered from a woman aged 40 to 49 in good health.

This clone was seen only a few times. The rearrangement joins TRBV2 to TRBJ2-5; possible D gene TRBD2, 5 bases. This CDR3 comprises 15 residues. Trimming took off 6 bases at V and 5 bases at J, with 19 bases between the two ends. Germline V gives CDR1 SNHLY, CDR2 FYNNEI. CDR3 protein: CASRRGPTSGETQYF. In nucleotides, the CDR3 is TGTGCCAGCAGGCGCGGGCCGACCTCGGGGGAGACCCAGTACTTC.

This clone showed up just a few times. The chain carries TRBV18 and TRBJ1-2; TRBD1 agrees at 10 bases. Germline lookup yields CDR1 KGHSH and CDR2 LQKENI. J lost 6 bases, V lost 3 bases, and 16 bases had no gene match. The CDR3 length is 18 residues. This CDR3 is CASSPSGGPGTGVDGYTF. As DNA, the CDR3 is TGTGCCAGCTCACCCTCCGGGGGTCCCGGGACAGGGGTCGATGGCTACACCTTC.

This clone was detected only a few times. V usage is TRBV10-3 and J usage is TRBJ2-7, with 8 bases matching TRBD1. With 4 bases clipped from V and 5 bases from J, the junction kept 7 bases outside the gene matches. The CDR3 loop spans 14 amino acids. Germline V gene lookup returns CDR1 ENHRY and CDR2 SYGVKD. CDR3 residues: CAISVTGVENEQYF. DNA of the CDR3: TGTGCCATCAGTGTGACAGGGGTCGAGAACGAGCAGTACTTC.

The chain is built from TRBV2 and TRBJ2-1, with 12 bases lining up with TRBD2. Trimming at V came to 6 bases and at J to 4 bases, leaving 4 bases not matched to a gene. The CDR3 sequence is 15 residues long. Germline assignment: CDR1 SNHLY and CDR2 FYNNEI. CDR3 region: CASRPTSGGYNEQFF. The CDR3 bases are TGTGCCAGCAGGCCGACTAGCGGGGGTTACAATGAGCAGTTCTTC.

This chain connects TRBV5-1 to TRBJ1-4; no clear D gene. CDR3 length equals 16 residues. V lost 4 bases, J lost 1 base, and 14 bases lay in between. Germline V gene data show CDR1 as SGHRS and CDR2 as YFSETQ. The CDR3 loop is CASSPVPGGTNEKLFF. The CDR3, as DNA: TGCGCCAGCAGCCCGGTCCCTGGAGGAACTAATGAAAAACTGTTTTTT.

This clone was counted between two and nine times. This chain connects TRBV7-9 to TRBJ1-6; D remains ambiguous. CDR1 is SEHNR and CDR2 is FQNEAQ in the germline V gene (reference sequence). V was pared by 3 bases and J by 5 bases, with 11 bases between. This CDR3 has 15 amino acids. Written as DNA, the CDR3 is TGTGCCAGCAGCTTGGGCAGCCAGAATAATTCACCCCTCCACTTT. It specifies CASSLGSQNNSPLHF.

This clone was detected many times. This same CDR3 is encoded by further DNA sequences in the sample. The rearrangement joins TRBV7-2 to TRBJ2-7; TRBD2 matches at 14 bases. This CDR3 comprises 14 residues. Germline CDR1 is SGHTA and CDR2 is FQGNSA. V shed 5 bases and J 3 bases; nucleotides not matched to a gene: 0. CDR3 loop: CASSGLAGGYEQYF. Written as DNA, the CDR3 is TGTGCCAGCAGCGGACTAGCGGGGGGCTACGAGCAGTACTTC.

The chain is built from TRBV27 and TRBJ2-5; 9 bases agree with TRBD2. CDR1 is MNHEY and CDR2 is SMNVEV in the germline V gene (reference sequence). V shed 4 bases, J shed 5 bases, and the junction held 8 bases outside the gene matches. The CDR3 spans 15 residues. The CDR3 protein is CASSYGRGGRETQYF. The CDR3 DNA follows: TGTGCCAGCAGTTACGGGCGGGGGGGCCGGGAGACCCAGTACTTC.

This clone was seen a few times. The chain uses TRBV5-1 and TRBJ2-3, with 8 bases fitting TRBD2. In germline, CDR1 is SGHRS, CDR2 YFSETQ. The V gene end was trimmed by 4 bases and the J gene end by 4 bases; junction bases not matched to a gene: 8. This CDR3 region has 15 residues. The CDR3 region has the DNA TGCGCCAGCAGCCGGGGGGGGGATCCCGCAGATACGCAGTATTTT. Amino acid sequence: CASSRGGDPADTQYF. Together with reference TRBV5-1 and TRBJ2-3, the CDR3 gives the full variable domain: KAGVTQTPRYLIKTRGQQVTLSCSPISGHRSVSWYQQTPGQGLQFLFEYFSETQRNKGNFPGRFSGRQFSNSRSEMNVSTLELGDSALYLCASSRGGDPADTQYFGPGTRLTVL.

The chain combines TRBV6-1 with TRBJ1-1; TRBD1 aligns across 10 bases. Germline CDR1 is MNHNS and CDR2 is SASEGT. The junction had 3 bases not matched to a gene; V was cut back by 5 bases and J by 3 bases. The CDR3 is 14 amino acids. CDR3 sequence: CASSLDRGDTEAFF. In DNA form, the CDR3 reads TGTGCCAGCAGTCTGGACAGGGGGGACACTGAAGCTTTCTTT.

This clone showed up just a few times. This rearrangement joins TRBV6-1 to TRBJ1-1, with D unresolved. The V end was cut by 6 bases, the J end by 1 base, with 6 bases between. Germline-derived CDR1 and CDR2 are MNHNS and SASEGT. CDR3 size: 12 residues. The chain's CDR3 is CASRATNTEAFF. As DNA, the CDR3 is TGTGCCAGCAGAGCGACGAACACTGAAGCTTTCTTT.

Only a few counts were recorded for this clone. The chain links TRBV5-6 to TRBJ1-4; D is unresolved. The CDR3 loop spans 15 amino acids. CDR1 is SGHDT and CDR2 is YYEEEE in the germline V gene. The ends were cut back, 2 bases at V and 8 bases at J, with 16 bases in the middle. CDR3 residues: CASSFNGKIGEKLFF. The CDR3 DNA reads TGTGCCAGCAGCTTTAACGGGAAGATCGGAGAAAAACTGTTTTTT.

DNA of the CDR3: TGTGCCAGCAGCGTAAGGACTAGCGGGGGGAATGAGCAGTTCTTC. It is translated as CASSVRTSGGNEQFF. The chain recombines TRBV9 with TRBJ2-1; 14 bases are a match to TRBD2. The germline V gene has CDR1 SGDLS and CDR2 YYNGEE. Trimming took 1 base from V and 7 from J; bases not matched to a gene: 1. CDR3 length equals 15 residues.

This clone was seen a few times. The J gene is TRBJ2-7, the V gene TRBV6-6; D may be TRBD1 (6 bases). V lost 6 bases and J lost 2, with 20 bases in between. Per germline, CDR1 MNHNY and CDR2 SVGAGI (reference sequence). The CDR3 extends over 16 amino acids. CDR3 in DNA: TGTGCCAGCAGGGGGGAAAGAAAGACAGGACCCTACGAGCAGTACTTC. This sequence encodes CASRGERKTGPYEQYF.

The chain joins TRBV2 to TRBJ2-4; TRBD2 aligns across 8 bases. V dropped 6 bases and J dropped 9; count of bases not matched to a gene: 19. Germline CDR1 reads SNHLY; CDR2 reads FYNNEI. CDR3 size: 17 residues. CDR3 sequence: CASSQSIPGLVWPIQYF. Written as DNA, the CDR3 is TGTGCCAGCAGCCAGTCGATTCCGGGACTAGTATGGCCCATTCAGTACTTC.

This clone showed up just a few times. The genes are TRBV18 and TRBJ2-7, with D possibly matching TRBD2 (6 bases). Deletions cut 3 bases from V and 2 bases from J, with 14 bases between. CDR1 and CDR2 (germline): KGHSH, LQKENI. This CDR3 has 15 amino acids. This CDR3 reads CASSPRDSSTYEQYF. As DNA, the CDR3 is TGTGCCAGCTCACCGAGGGACTCCAGTACCTACGAGCAGTACTTC.

V gene TRBV5-4 combines with J gene TRBJ2-3, with 13 bases aligning to TRBD2. The CDR3 totals 15 residues. Losses at the gene ends were 3 bases for V and 6 bases for J; bases not matched to a gene: 4. The germline V gene encodes CDR1 SGHNT and CDR2 YYREEE (reference sequence). The CDR3, as DNA: TGTGCCAGCAGCTCTGGACTAGCGGGGGCTGATACGCAGTATTTT. Residues: CASSSGLAGADTQYF.

The CDR3 loop is CASSIGWGLTDTQYF. CDR3 DNA: TGTGCCAGTAGTATAGGTTGGGGACTCACAGATACGCAGTATTTT. The chain joins TRBV19 to TRBJ2-3, with TRBD2 as a possible D gene (6 bases). V shed 1 base and J shed 2 bases, with 10 bases lying between them. Germline lookup yields CDR1 LNHDA and CDR2 SQIVND (reference sequence). This CDR3 comprises 15 residues. The full variable domain, in which reference TRBV19 and TRBJ2-3 provide the parts outside the CDR3, is DGGITQSPKYLFRKEGQNVTLSCEQNLNHDAMYWYRQDPGQGLRLIYYSQIVNDFQKGDIAEGYSVSREKKESFPLTVTSAQKNPTAFYLCASSIGWGLTDTQYFGPGTRLTVL.

This chain uses TRBV28 with TRBJ1-2; possible D gene TRBD1, 6 bases. The V and J ends lost 8 bases and 6 bases respectively, with 13 bases between them. This CDR3 spans 12 amino acids. CDR1 is MDHEN and CDR2 is SYDVKM in the germline V gene. CDR3 sequence: CASGQGRDGYTF. In DNA, the CDR3 is TGTGCCAGCGGTCAGGGGCGAGATGGCTACACCTTC.

This clone was observed a few times. The chain couples TRBV7-6 to TRBJ2-5, with TRBD1 identical over 8 bases. The V segment lost 5 bases and the J segment 5 bases; nucleotides outside the gene matches: 7. Germline CDR1 SGHVS, CDR2 FNYEAQ. The CDR3 loop spans 14 amino acids. CDR3 sequence reads: CASSITGGTETQYF. The CDR3 nucleotides are TGTGCCAGCAGCATAACAGGGGGGACGGAGACCCAGTACTTC.